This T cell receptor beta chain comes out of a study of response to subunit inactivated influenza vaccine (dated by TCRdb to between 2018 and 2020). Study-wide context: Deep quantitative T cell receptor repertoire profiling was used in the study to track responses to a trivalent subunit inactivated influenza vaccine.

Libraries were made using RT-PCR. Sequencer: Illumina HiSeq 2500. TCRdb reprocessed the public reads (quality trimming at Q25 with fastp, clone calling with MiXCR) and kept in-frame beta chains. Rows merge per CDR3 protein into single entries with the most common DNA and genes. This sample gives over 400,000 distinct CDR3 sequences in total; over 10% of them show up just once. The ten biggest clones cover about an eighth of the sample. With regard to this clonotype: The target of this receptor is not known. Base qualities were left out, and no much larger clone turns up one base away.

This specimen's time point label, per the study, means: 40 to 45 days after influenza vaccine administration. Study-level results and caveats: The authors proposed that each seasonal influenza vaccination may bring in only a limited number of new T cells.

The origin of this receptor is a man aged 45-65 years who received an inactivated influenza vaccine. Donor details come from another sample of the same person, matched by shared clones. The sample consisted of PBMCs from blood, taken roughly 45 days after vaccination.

The CDR3: CASSQVEGLAGAPGNNEQFF. At the DNA level, the sequence is TGTGCCAGCAGCCAAGTGGAGGGACTAGCGGGAGCGCCAGGAAACAATGAGCAGTTCTTC. Recombination connected TRBV4-2 to TRBJ2-1; 14 bases in between match TRBD2. CDR1 and CDR2 were assigned from the germline V gene as LGHNA and YNFKEQ. At the junction V is shortened by 1 base and J by 5 bases; bases outside the gene matches: 13. The CDR3 holds 20 amino acids from the cysteine to the phenylalanine. Kept here is only the CDR3 DNA, which spans 60 bases and is read in frame from base 1.